This TCR beta chain was captured by sequencing in a study of blood T cells in healthy people across ages. Sample-barcoded 5' priming and a J-beta primer mix drove a second PCR of roughly 6 to 12 cycles. TCRdb re-analysed the 5' RACE reads in MiXCR, keeping a single row per CDR3 protein. Of about 760,000 distinct CDR3 sequences in the sample, around a quarter were seen once. The CDR3 is 15 residues long. Germline lookup yields CDR1 SNHLY and CDR2 FYNNEI. Trimming took 8 bases from V and 2 from J; bases not matched to a gene: 8. In addition, the sample was reused for a study of T cells of mothers and their children.

The sample taken for sequencing was blood. V and J are TRBV2 and TRBJ2-1, with 8 bases matching TRBD2. The sequence came from a boy younger than 18 in good health. CDR3 sequence reads: CASREGAQPYNEQFF. CDR3 DNA: TGTGCCAGCCGGGAGGGAGCCCAACCCTACAATGAGCAGTTCTTC.